Below are 24 T cell receptor beta chains sequenced from a single sample in a study of response to subunit inactivated influenza vaccine. MiXCR, applied by TCRdb to the RT-PCR reads, yields one record per CDR3 protein. The sample has about 520,000 distinct CDR3 sequences, more than 7% seen once. The material sequenced was PBMCs from blood, taken about 23 months after vaccination. The receptors come from a man aged 45 to 70 who received an inactivated influenza vaccine.

This clonotype showed up just a few times. The genes are TRBV20-1 and TRBJ1-4; D uncertain. The V gene lost 0 bases and the J gene lost 3 bases, with 5 bases spanning the gap. Germline loops: CDR1 DFQATT, CDR2 SNEGSKA (reference sequence). The CDR3 has 13 residues. The CDR3 DNA reads TGCAGTGCTAGAGATCTTCCTAATGAAAAACTGTTTTTT. This translates into CSARDLPNEKLFF.

This rearrangement joins TRBV9 to TRBJ1-6; D gene ambiguous. The CDR3 loop spans 15 amino acids. The germline V gene encodes CDR1 SGDLS and CDR2 YYNGEE. V was pared by 3 bases and J by 8 bases, with 15 bases between. Here the CDR3 reads CASSATVRWDSPLHF. CDR3 nucleotides: TGTGCCAGCAGCGCAACGGTCAGATGGGATTCACCCCTCCACTTT.

In its sample, this clonotype was seen a few times. V usage is TRBV4-2 and J usage is TRBJ2-1, with 9 bases fitting TRBD2. This CDR3 contains 17 residues. The germline V gene encodes CDR1 LGHNA and CDR2 YNFKEQ. J gave up 3 bases and V 0 bases, and 6 bases lay outside the gene matches. The CDR3 region is CASSQELAGAIYNEQFF. CDR3 DNA: TGTGCCAGCAGCCAAGAATTAGCGGGGGCGATCTACAATGAGCAGTTCTTC.

The table lists this clonotype with many counts. The chain joins TRBV29-1 to TRBJ2-2; the D is unclear. Trimming shortened V by 7 bases and J by 1 base, and 10 bases separated the two germline ends. CDR1 and CDR2 (germline): SQVTM, ANQGSEA. The CDR3 contains 13 residues. The CDR3 here is CSGVSVNTGELFF. CDR3 coding DNA: TGCAGCGGTGTGAGCGTGAACACCGGGGAGCTGTTTTTT.

This clonotype appeared many times. V is TRBV7-9 and J is TRBJ2-3; possible D gene TRBD2, 5 bases. This CDR3 has 14 residues. The V gene's germline CDR1 is SEHNR and CDR2 FQNEAQ (reference sequence). V lost 1 base, J lost 3 bases, and 8 bases lay in between. The CDR3 sequence is CASSLELATDTQYF. The CDR3 DNA reads TGTGCCAGCAGCTTAGAGTTAGCGACAGATACGCAGTATTTT.

The chain recombines TRBV20-1 with TRBJ1-5; D remains unclear. V lost 4 bases, J lost 5 bases, and 12 bases lay in between. Germline V gene data show CDR1 as DFQATT and CDR2 as SNEGSKA (reference sequence). This CDR3 contains 13 residues. CDR3 sequence (DNA): TGCAGTGCTAAAGACCGGTGGCATCAGCCCCAGCATTTT. This translates into CSAKDRWHQPQHF.

In its sample, this clonotype was seen a few times. J is TRBJ2-2 and V is TRBV6-1, with 8 bases lining up with TRBD2. CDR3 length: 14 residues. The germline V gene has CDR1 MNHNS and CDR2 SASEGT. V was clipped by 7 bases and J by 6 bases; unmatched bases: 7. In DNA form, the CDR3 reads TGTGCCAGCAAACGGACGGGAGGGGCCGGGGAGCTGTTTTTT. This translates into CASKRTGGAGELFF.

There are many counts of this clonotype. This chain links TRBV20-1 with TRBJ1-5; D may be TRBD1 (5 bases). Germline CDR1 DFQATT, CDR2 SNEGSKA (reference sequence). The ends were cut back, 6 bases at V and 0 bases at J, with 9 bases in the middle. There are 13 residues in the CDR3. Here the CDR3 DNA reads TGCAGTGCAAGGGACCCTAGCAATCAGCCCCAGCATTTT. Translated, it gives CSARDPSNQPQHF.

In its sample, this clonotype was seen many times. The CDR3 region has the DNA TGCGCCAGCAGCTTGGCCGGGACTAGCGGGGGCAATGAGCAGTTCTTC. This sequence encodes CASSLAGTSGGNEQFF. The chain has TRBV5-1 and TRBJ2-1, with 14 positions matching TRBD2. The CDR3 has 16 amino acids. J was trimmed by 6 bases and V by 0 bases; bases with no gene match: 2. Germline V gene sequence: CDR1 SGHRS, CDR2 YFSETQ.

The chain has TRBV7-2 and TRBJ2-3; no firm D call. Germline-derived CDR1 and CDR2 are SGHTA and FQGNSA. V lost 1 base and J 1 base, leaving 9 bases between the germline ends. This CDR3 is built from 15 residues. The CDR3 region is CASSLGVPRTDTQYF. CDR3 sequence (DNA): TGTGCCAGCAGCTTAGGGGTCCCGCGCACAGATACGCAGTATTTT.

J is TRBJ2-3 and V is TRBV18; a weak D match, TRBD2 (5 bases). This CDR3 comprises 12 residues. The V end was cut by 8 bases, the J end by 6 bases, with 12 bases between. From germline, CDR1 is KGHSH and CDR2 LQKENI. In DNA form, the CDR3 reads TGTGCCAGCCTCGAATCGGGGGATACGCAGTATTTT. This sequence encodes CASLESGDTQYF.

Many counts were recorded for this clonotype. The chain recombines TRBV20-1 with TRBJ2-2, with D hard to call. The CDR3 covers 12 residues. Germline values: CDR1 DFQATT, CDR2 SNEGSKA (reference sequence). Deletions cut 0 bases from V and 7 bases from J, with 6 bases between. Here the CDR3 DNA reads TGCAGTGCTAGAGATCCCCTCGGGGAGCTGTTTTTT. Translation gives CSARDPLGELFF.

The CDR3 reads CSARRRPLGYEKLFF. The CDR3 DNA reads as TGCAGTGCTAGGCGGAGACCGTTGGGCTATGAAAAACTGTTTTTT. The chain is built from TRBV20-1 and TRBJ1-4, with D uncertain. V shed 3 bases and J shed 6 bases, with 17 bases lying between them. The CDR3 has 15 residues. Per the germline V gene, CDR1 is DFQATT and CDR2 is SNEGSKA (reference sequence).

Worth noting for this clonotype: One end of the junction varies from germline; a read error may be responsible. CDR3 coding DNA: TGTACCAGCAGCGGGACTAGCGGGAGCTCGAATGAGCAGTTCTTC. Protein: CTSSGTSGSSNEQFF. The gene calls are TRBV9 and TRBJ2-1; 14 bases fit TRBD2. The CDR3 loop spans 15 amino acids. The V gene's germline CDR1 is SGDLS and CDR2 YYNGEE. The full variable domain, in which reference TRBV9 and TRBJ2-1 provide the parts outside the CDR3, is DSGVTQTPKHLITATGQRVTLRCSPRSGDLSVYWYQQSLDQGLQFLIQYYNGEERAKGNILERFSAQQFPDLHSELNLSSLELGDSALYFCTSSGTSGSSNEQFFGPGTRLTVL.

V gene TRBV27 combines with J gene TRBJ1-1, with D possibly TRBD1 on 5 matching bases. Germline CDR1 reads MNHEY; CDR2 reads SMNVEV (reference sequence). The CDR3 length is 14 residues. Trimming took off 0 bases at V and 4 bases at J, with 9 bases between the two ends. CDR3 region: CASSLSEGITEAFF. In DNA form, the CDR3 reads TGTGCCAGCAGTTTATCGGAGGGGATCACTGAAGCTTTCTTT.

There are a few counts of this clonotype. The V call is TRBV3-1, the J call TRBJ2-2; weak D call: TRBD2 (6 bases). V was trimmed by 0 bases and J by 5 bases, leaving 13 bases between them. The CDR3 is 16 amino acids. Germline values: CDR1 LGHDT, CDR2 YNNKEL (reference sequence). The chain's CDR3 is CASSQDQAGYTGELFF. CDR3 nucleotides: TGTGCCAGCAGCCAAGATCAGGCGGGGTATACCGGGGAGCTGTTTTTT.

The sample holds a few counts of this clonotype. V is TRBV7-3 and J is TRBJ2-3; 7 positions match TRBD2. CDR1 and CDR2 from the germline V gene are SGHTA and FQGTGA. The V gene end was trimmed by 5 bases and the J gene end by 3 bases; junction bases not matched to a gene: 2. The CDR3 has 13 residues. CDR3 amino acids: CASSGGGTDTQYF. In nucleotides, the CDR3 is TGTGCCAGCAGCGGGGGGGGGACAGATACGCAGTATTTT.

The table lists this clonotype with many counts. This chain uses TRBV12-3 or TRBV12-4 with TRBJ1-4; TRBD1 matches 7 bases. The CDR3 length is 14 residues. V shed 2 bases and J 5 bases; nucleotides not matched to a gene: 2. The CDR3 loop reads CASSLTGQNEKLFF. CDR3 nucleotides: TGTGCCAGCAGTTTAACGGGACAGAATGAAAAACTGTTTTTT.

This clonotype occurred a few times. J is TRBJ2-7 and V is TRBV6-2 or TRBV6-3; no clear D. The CDR3 is 13 residues long. V lost 6 bases and J lost 1, with 10 bases in between. The germline CDR1 and CDR2 sequences are MNHEY and SVGEGT. CDR3 bases: TGTGCCAGCAGGAGGATTCCATCCTACGAGCAGTACTTC. This codes for CASRRIPSYEQYF.

This clonotype has only a few counts. The CDR3 is CATSRDFREDTEAFF. CDR3 coding DNA: TGTGCCACCAGCAGAGATTTCAGGGAGGACACTGAAGCTTTCTTT. The chain is built from TRBV15 and TRBJ1-1; D is perhaps TRBD1 (5 bases). Germline values: CDR1 LNHNV, CDR2 YYDKDF (reference sequence). This CDR3 spans 15 amino acids. Trimming took off 0 bases at V and 3 bases at J, with 11 bases between the two ends.

The V and J genes are TRBV7-9 and TRBJ1-4; 9 nucleotides match TRBD1. This CDR3 spans 17 amino acids. V shed 5 bases and J 6 bases; nucleotides not matched to a gene: 13. The germline V gene encodes CDR1 SEHNR and CDR2 FQNEAQ (reference sequence). The CDR3 region is CASSISGTGSSHEKLFF. The CDR3 DNA is TGTGCCAGCAGCATTTCCGGGACAGGGTCGTCCCATGAAAAACTGTTTTTT.

As concerns this clonotype: This may come from a read error, since a much larger clone is one base off. The chain employs TRBV12-3 or TRBV12-4 and TRBJ1-3, with unresolved D. The CDR3 extends over 16 amino acids. CDR3 nucleotide sequence: TGTGCCAGCAGTCCCCGACAAAGATCGACTGGAAACCCCATATATTTT. It translates to CASSPRQRSTGNPIYF.

CDR3 sequence reads: CASSPIRGSNEQFF. The CDR3 DNA reads as TGTGCCAGCAGCCCGATACGGGGGAGCAATGAGCAGTTCTTC. The rearrangement links TRBV4-2 to TRBJ2-1; a weak D match, TRBD2 (6 bases). CDR3 length equals 14 residues. Germline V lookup: CDR1 LGHNA, CDR2 YNFKEQ. The V and J ends lost 4 bases and 6 bases respectively, with 13 bases between them.

The gene calls are TRBV9 and TRBJ2-1; TRBD2 matches 10 bases. Trimming cost V 3 bases and J 4 bases; bases outside gene matches: 7. The CDR3 sequence is 16 residues long. Germline V gene sequence: CDR1 SGDLS, CDR2 YYNGEE. The CDR3 loop reads CASSGGLARSYNEQFF. In DNA form, the CDR3 reads TGTGCCAGCAGCGGGGGACTAGCGCGGAGTTACAATGAGCAGTTCTTC.